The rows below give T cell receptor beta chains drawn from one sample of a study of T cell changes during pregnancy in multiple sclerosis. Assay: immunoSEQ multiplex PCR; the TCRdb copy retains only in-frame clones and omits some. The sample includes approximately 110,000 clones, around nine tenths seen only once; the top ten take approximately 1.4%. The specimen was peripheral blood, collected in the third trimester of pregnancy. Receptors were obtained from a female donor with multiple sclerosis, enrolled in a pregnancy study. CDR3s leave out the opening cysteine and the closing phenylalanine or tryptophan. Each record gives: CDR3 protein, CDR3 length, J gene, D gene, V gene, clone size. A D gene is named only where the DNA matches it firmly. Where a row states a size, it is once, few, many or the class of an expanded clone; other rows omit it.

ASSPSGYEQY	10	TRBJ2-7	NA	TRBV28	NA
ASSVTASLLAEAF	13	TRBJ1-1	NA	TRBV9	NA
ASSPWGASGRSYNEQF	16	TRBJ2-1	TRBD2	TRBV5-4	NA
ASSLNEQPQH	10	TRBJ1-5	NA	TRBV5-5	NA
ASSSVGGRNNEQF	13	TRBJ2-1	NA	TRBV5-1	NA
ASSQDMSGGTDTQY	14	TRBJ2-3	NA	TRBV4-1	NA
ASSSPSGVSTDTQY	14	TRBJ2-3	NA	TRBV5-1	NA
ASSPVANYGYT	11	TRBJ1-2	NA	TRBV4-2	NA
ASSLAPSGRAHEQY	14	TRBJ2-7	TRBD2	TRBV11-2	NA
ASSWDRSPNTGELF	14	TRBJ2-2	TRBD1	TRBV5-1	NA
ACQDRGEQY	9	TRBJ2-7	NA	TRBV30	NA
ASSWTGGMYTQY	12	TRBJ2-3	TRBD1	TRBV5-6	NA
ASRGLAGDAGELF	13	TRBJ2-2	TRBD2	TRBV6-1	once
ASSSAGTSGGAYEQY	15	TRBJ2-7	TRBD2	TRBV7-2	NA
ASSSLAGGGGELF	13	TRBJ2-2	TRBD2	TRBV5-4	NA
ASSMGGSWGNTEAF	14	TRBJ1-1	NA	TRBV19	NA
ASSSSGRALDEQY	13	TRBJ2-7	TRBD2	TRBV5-8	NA
ASSLDSLYGYT	11	TRBJ1-2	NA	TRBV11-2	NA
ASSSPGTRLAGELF	14	TRBJ2-2	TRBD2	TRBV6-5	NA
ASITSGRPRATDTQY	15	TRBJ2-3	TRBD2	TRBV6-4	NA
ASSVDRGGTEAF	12	TRBJ1-1	TRBD1	TRBV9	NA
ASSLLAGGAASNQPQH	16	TRBJ1-5	NA	TRBV7-3	once
ASSLSGFTDTQY	12	TRBJ2-3	NA	TRBV5-1	once
ASSVTQGAGELF	12	TRBJ2-2	NA	TRBV27	few
ASSESGLAPYNEQF	14	TRBJ2-1	TRBD2	TRBV10-2	NA
ASTAARLADSYEQY	14	TRBJ2-7	TRBD2	TRBV2	NA
AWTKTGGDYEQY	12	TRBJ2-7	TRBD1	TRBV30	NA
ASSSRGQGQPEAF	13	TRBJ1-1	TRBD1	TRBV7-9	NA
ASSIGQSNQPQH	12	TRBJ1-5	NA	TRBV19	few
ASSQRQEAGEQY	12	TRBJ2-7	NA	TRBV4-2	NA
ASSSQASGSSDEQF	14	TRBJ2-1	TRBD2	TRBV27	NA
ASSIGGTGGRETQY	14	TRBJ2-5	TRBD1	TRBV19	NA
ATVDRPYEQY	10	TRBJ2-7	NA	TRBV19	NA
ASSLEGRTATYEQY	14	TRBJ2-7	NA	TRBV27	once
ASSPRSVGGYT	11	TRBJ1-2	NA	TRBV28	NA
ASSPGTGGNTIY	12	TRBJ1-3	NA	TRBV18	NA
ASSLAGGTGGDTQY	14	TRBJ2-3	TRBD1	TRBV5-1	NA
ASSLGLATDTQY	12	TRBJ2-3	TRBD2	TRBV5-1	NA
ASSIENGRVKAEAF	14	TRBJ1-1	NA	TRBV19	NA
AWSEGTSSYNEQF	13	TRBJ2-1	TRBD2	TRBV30	NA
ASSYQGPTEAF	11	TRBJ1-1	NA	TRBV18	NA
ASSTGTSGYNEQF	13	TRBJ2-1	TRBD2	TRBV5-4	NA
ASSKNNLLASNQPQH	15	TRBJ1-5	NA	TRBV11-2	NA
ASREGQGLPEAF	12	TRBJ1-1	TRBD1	TRBV28	NA
ASSESGTGYGYT	12	TRBJ1-2	TRBD1	TRBV25-1	NA
ASSGRVAGTETQY	13	TRBJ2-5	TRBD2	TRBV5-1	NA
ASSLRGGTPVGEQY	14	TRBJ2-7	NA	TRBV7-9	NA
STSRGEKLF	9	TRBJ1-4	NA	TRBV20-1	once
ASSPRGLALEQF	12	TRBJ2-1	TRBD2	TRBV18	NA